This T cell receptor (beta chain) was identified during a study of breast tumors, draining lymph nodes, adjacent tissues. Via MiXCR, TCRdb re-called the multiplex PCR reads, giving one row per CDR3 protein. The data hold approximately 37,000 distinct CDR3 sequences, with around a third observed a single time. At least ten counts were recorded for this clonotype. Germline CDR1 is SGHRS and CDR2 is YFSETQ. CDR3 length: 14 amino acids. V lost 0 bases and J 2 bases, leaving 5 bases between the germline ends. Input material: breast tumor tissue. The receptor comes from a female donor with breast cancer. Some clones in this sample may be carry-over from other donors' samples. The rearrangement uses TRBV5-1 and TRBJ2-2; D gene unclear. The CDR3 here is CASSLAFNTGELFF. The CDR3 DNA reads TGCGCCAGCAGCTTGGCCTTCAACACCGGGGAGCTGTTTTTT. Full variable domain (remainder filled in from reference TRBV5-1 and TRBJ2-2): KAGVTQTPRYLIKTRGQQVTLSCSPISGHRSVSWYQQTPGQGLQFLFEYFSETQRNKGNFPGRFSGRQFSNSRSEMNVSTLELGDSALYLCASSLAFNTGELFFGEGSRLTVL.